Below, 17 T cell receptor beta chains from the same sample are listed, as sequenced in a study of primary melanoma T cells and metastatic recurrence. The data were produced by immunoSEQ multiplex PCR, yet TCRdb's version contains in-frame clones alone and is incomplete. The data contain 1,500 to 2,000 clones, about 80% of them singletons. Sequenced: melanoma tumor tissue. The source of these receptors is a human donor with melanoma.

This clone occurred a few times. The CDR3 nucleotides are TGTGCCAGTAGTGGACGGGGGTTCTTCGATGGCTACACCTTC. Its protein is CASSGRGFFDGYTF. This chain uses TRBV19 with TRBJ1-2, with D tentatively TRBD1 (5 bases). CDR1 is LNHDA and CDR2 is SQIVND in the germline V gene (reference sequence). Trimming pared 5 bases from V and 6 bases from J, leaving 16 bases between. This CDR3 contains 14 residues.

V is TRBV19 and J is TRBJ2-7; 12 positions match TRBD2. Per the germline V gene, CDR1 is LNHDA and CDR2 is SQIVND (reference sequence). Trimming removed 1 base from V and 3 bases from J; junction bases left unmatched: 4. This CDR3 is built from 16 residues. CDR3 sequence reads: CASSIGGTSGFYEQYF. CDR3 sequence (DNA): TGTGCCAGTAGTATAGGAGGGACTAGCGGGTTCTACGAGCAGTACTTC.

In regard to this clone: A much larger clone is a single base away; this may be a read error. The rearrangement links TRBV7-6 to TRBJ2-7; tentatively, D is TRBD1 or TRBD2 (5 bases each). The CDR3 totals 16 residues. CDR1 is SGHVS and CDR2 is FNYEAQ in the germline V gene. The CDR3 nucleotides are TGTGTCAGCAGCGCCAAATCTCCGGGACCTCCCTACGAGCAGTACTTC. It is translated as CVSSAKSPGPPYEQYF.

The V gene is TRBV29-1, the J gene TRBJ1-5; weak D call: TRBD1 (5 bases). Germline V gene data show CDR1 as SQVTM and CDR2 as ANQGSEA. Trimming stripped 4 bases from V and 0 bases from J, with 7 bases between. The CDR3 is 13 amino acids. CDR3 nucleotide sequence: TGCAGCGTTGGACAGAATAGCAATCAGCCCCAGCATTTT. The encoded protein is CSVGQNSNQPQHF.

This clone has a single count. The rearrangement links TRBV19 to TRBJ1-1; TRBD1 aligns across 9 bases. Per germline, CDR1 LNHDA and CDR2 SQIVND (reference sequence). This CDR3 is 15 amino acids long. V shed 5 bases and J 5 bases; nucleotides not matched to a gene: 9. CDR3 coding DNA: TGTGCCAGTAGTCCCTTGACAGGGGGAGGAACTGAAGCTTTCTTT. This encodes CASSPLTGGGTEAFF.

This clone is a singleton in its sample. The gene calls are TRBV23-1 and TRBJ1-5; D is possibly TRBD1 (5 bases). TRBV23-1 is treated as an ORF (open reading frame) with a function not yet certain. Between the trimmed V and J ends, which lost 6 bases and 6 bases, there was a span of 18 bases. The CDR3 runs to 15 residues. The CDR3 sequence is CASSQQILGGQPQHF. The CDR3 region has the DNA TGCGCCAGCAGCCAGCAGATTTTGGGGGGTCAGCCCCAGCATTTT.

This clone was counted only a few times. The chain employs TRBV6-8 and TRBJ2-7; 9 bases map to TRBD1. The CDR3 consists of 15 residues. The junction had 10 bases not matched to a gene; V was cut back by 8 bases and J by 2 bases. Per germline, CDR1 MNHGY and CDR2 SAAAGT. CDR3 bases: TGTGCCAGCGCCGACGGAACAGGGGGCCCCTACGAGCAGTACTTC. Translating gives CASADGTGGPYEQYF.

The rearrangement joins TRBV10-1 to TRBJ2-7, with D uncertain. Per the germline V gene, CDR1 is WNHNN and CDR2 is SYGVQD (reference sequence). This CDR3 has 14 amino acids. Trimming shortened V by 8 bases and J by 3 bases, and 17 bases separated the two germline ends. The CDR3 nucleotides are TGCGCCAGCGGAGCAAATCTAAGGGACTACGAGCAGTACTTC. Amino acid sequence: CASGANLRDYEQYF.

This chain uses TRBV1 with TRBJ1-1. TRBV1 is flagged as a pseudogene. This CDR3 is 14 amino acids long. The CDR3 region is CASSREIVFTEAFF. The CDR3 nucleotides read TGCGCCAGCAGCCGTGAAATTGTTTTCACTGAAGCTTTCTTT.

The chain couples TRBV6-8 to TRBJ2-2; the match to TRBD2 covers 8 bases. Germline V lookup: CDR1 MNHGY, CDR2 SAAAGT. The junction had 9 bases not matched to a gene; V was cut back by 5 bases and J by 1 base. CDR3 length: 17 amino acids. Written as DNA, the CDR3 is TGTGCCAGCAGTGAGGTGGCTAGCGGGTGGAACACCGGGGAGCTGTTTTTT. Amino acids: CASSEVASGWNTGELFF.

This chain joins TRBV6-8 and TRBJ1-1; D unresolved. CDR3 length equals 13 residues. V was pared by 10 bases and J by 2 bases, with 14 bases between. From germline, CDR1 is MNHGY and CDR2 SAAAGT. CDR3 coding DNA: TGTGCCATCAAGGATAAGGGAAACACTGAAGCTTTCTTT. This codes for CAIKDKGNTEAFF.

The rearrangement joins TRBV19 to TRBJ1-5; D call uncertain. The V end lost 3 bases, the J end lost 0 bases, and 6 bases lay between the germline ends. This CDR3 is built from 14 residues. Germline loops: CDR1 LNHDA, CDR2 SQIVND (reference sequence). The CDR3 region is CASSIGYSNQPQHF. The CDR3 DNA reads TGTGCCAGTAGTATTGGATATAGCAATCAGCCCCAGCATTTT.

The chain recombines TRBV6-8 with TRBJ1-1; possible D gene TRBD1, 6 bases. This CDR3 is built from 14 residues. V was pared by 7 bases and J by 4 bases, with 16 bases between. CDR1 is MNHGY, CDR2 SAAAGT, per germline. The CDR3: CASNSNREITEAFF. In DNA, the CDR3 is TGTGCCAGCAACTCGAACAGGGAGATCACTGAAGCTTTCTTT.

This clone counts as large. The CDR3 loop is CASSSPRGKGQGLGQPQHF. For the CDR3, the DNA is TGTGCCAGCAGCTCACCTAGGGGAAAGGGACAGGGATTAGGTCAGCCCCAGCATTTT. The chain recombines TRBV11-3 with TRBJ1-5; 9 bases agree with TRBD1. Germline V gives CDR1 SGHNT, CDR2 YENEEA. The junction had 19 bases not matched to a gene; V was cut back by 4 bases and J by 6 bases. CDR3 length: 19 amino acids.

On this clone: The junction shows a germline mismatch at one end, possibly a read error. The chain uses TRBV6-4 and TRBJ2-5, with D uncertain. Germline loops: CDR1 MRHNA, CDR2 SNTAGT. The CDR3 sequence is 14 residues long. CDR3: CASSYSWSEETQYF. DNA for the CDR3: TGTGCCAGCAGTTACTCGTGGAGTGAAGAGACCCAGTACTTC.

The DNA for the CDR3 is TGTGCCAGCAGTTTATCCGGGACCTACAATGAGCAGTTCTTC. Protein sequence: CASSLSGTYNEQFF. The chain employs TRBV28 and TRBJ2-1, with a possible D match to TRBD2 (5 bases). The V end was cut by 1 base, the J end by 2 bases, with 6 bases between. In germline, CDR1 is MDHEN, CDR2 SYDVKM. This CDR3 comprises 14 residues.

The table lists this clone with a few counts. The rearrangement uses TRBV12-5 and TRBJ2-7; D is unclear. The V gene's germline CDR1 is LGHNT and CDR2 FRNRAP. Trimming cost V 1 base and J 3 bases, with 7 bases left between them. The CDR3 is 13 amino acids. This CDR3 reads CASGLGPSYEQYF. The CDR3 DNA sequence: TGTGCTAGTGGTTTGGGACCCAGCTACGAGCAGTACTTC. The entire variable domain, with the rest obtained from reference TRBV12-5 and TRBJ2-7, is as follows: DARVTQTPRHKVTEMGQEVTMRCQPILGHNTVFWYRQTMMQGLELLAYFRNRAPLDDSGMPKDRFSAEMPDATLATLKIQPSEPRDSAVYFCASGLGPSYEQYFGPGTRLTVT.